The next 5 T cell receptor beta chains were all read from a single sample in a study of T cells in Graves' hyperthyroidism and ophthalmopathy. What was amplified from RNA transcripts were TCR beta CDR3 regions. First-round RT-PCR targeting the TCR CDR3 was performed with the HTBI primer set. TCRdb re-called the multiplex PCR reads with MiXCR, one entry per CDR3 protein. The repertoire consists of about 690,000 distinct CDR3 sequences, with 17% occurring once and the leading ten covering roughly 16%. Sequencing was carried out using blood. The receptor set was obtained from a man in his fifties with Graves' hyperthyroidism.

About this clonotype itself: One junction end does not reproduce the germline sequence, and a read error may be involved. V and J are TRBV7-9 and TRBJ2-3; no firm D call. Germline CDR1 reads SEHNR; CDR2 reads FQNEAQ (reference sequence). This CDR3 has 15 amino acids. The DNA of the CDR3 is TGCGCCAGCAGCCAAGATAGAGCTGCGGAAGATACGCAGTATTTT. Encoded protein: CASSQDRAAEDTQYF.

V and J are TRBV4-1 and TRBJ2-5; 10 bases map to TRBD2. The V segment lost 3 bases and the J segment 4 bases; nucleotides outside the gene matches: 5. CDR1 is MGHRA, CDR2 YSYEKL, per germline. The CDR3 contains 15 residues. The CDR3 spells CASSQLVAGGETQYF. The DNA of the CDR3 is TGCGCCAGCAGCCAGTTGGTAGCGGGAGGAGAGACCCAGTACTTC.

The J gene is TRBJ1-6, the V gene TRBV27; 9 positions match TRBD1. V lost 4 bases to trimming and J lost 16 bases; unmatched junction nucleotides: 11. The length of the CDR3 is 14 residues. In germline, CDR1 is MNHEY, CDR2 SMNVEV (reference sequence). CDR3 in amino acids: CASSWDRAGRGLHF. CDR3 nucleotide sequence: TGTGCCAGCAGTTGGGACAGGGCTGGTAGGGGACTCCACTTT.

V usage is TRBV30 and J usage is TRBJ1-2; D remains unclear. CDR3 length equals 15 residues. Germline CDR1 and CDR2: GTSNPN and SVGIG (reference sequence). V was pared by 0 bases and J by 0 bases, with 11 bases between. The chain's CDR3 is CAWSVGLAANYGYTF. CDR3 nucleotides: TGTGCCTGGAGTGTAGGGCTGGCGGCTAACTATGGCTACACCTTC.

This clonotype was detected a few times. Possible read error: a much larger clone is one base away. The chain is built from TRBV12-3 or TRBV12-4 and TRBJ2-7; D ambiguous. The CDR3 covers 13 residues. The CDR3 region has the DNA TGTGCCAGCAGCCGCGTCGGCAAATACGAGCAGTGCTTC. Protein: CASSRVGKYEQCF.